This T cell receptor (beta chain) derives from a study of T cells in Graves' hyperthyroidism and ophthalmopathy. V dropped 5 bases and J dropped 7; count of bases not matched to a gene: 16. The CDR3 loop spans 17 amino acids. Germline V gene sequence: CDR1 MDHEN, CDR2 SYDVKM. Authors of the study amplified TCR beta CDR3 regions from RNA transcripts. An initial round of RT-PCR targeting the TCR CDR3 relied on the HTBI primer set. One entry per CDR3 protein, called by TCRdb with MiXCR from the multiplex PCR reads. The data hold 350,000 to 450,000 distinct CDR3 sequences, with roughly 17% observed a single time. Aged 18 to 65, the patients had hyperthyroidism that was newly diagnosed and had lasted under 2 months. The study left out patients who had uncontrolled infection, other autoimmune disease, pregnancy or lactation. Used for diagnoses were clinical symptoms, serum thyroxine and TRAb, thyroid ultrasound and orbital computed tomography.

Sequencing input: blood. The sequence was collected from a woman between 25 and 40 years old with Graves' hyperthyroidism that later progressed to Graves' ophthalmopathy. V is TRBV28 and J is TRBJ2-1, with 8 bases identical to TRBD2. CDR3 sequence (DNA): TGTGCCAGCAGTCGCCCCGCGCGGCGGGGGGCCCGGAATGAGCAGTTCTTC. This encodes CASSRPARRGARNEQFF.